The 21 T cell receptor beta chains listed next were all sequenced from one sample in a study of cytomegalovirus exposure and HLA in healthy donors. Both 60 Vbeta primers and 13 Jbeta primers went into the PCR. Profiling relied on immunoSEQ multiplex PCR, and the TCRdb table lists in-frame clones only, not all of them. There are 180,000 or so clones in the sample, with 0.75% to 0.85% held by the top ten. The sequencing input was PBMCs. All receptors come from a woman under 30 in good health and CMV-seropositive.

The chain uses TRBV6-6 and TRBJ2-7, with D perhaps matching TRBD1 (8 bases). The V and J ends lost 6 bases and 2 bases respectively, with 17 bases between them. This CDR3 is 15 amino acids long. Germline CDR1 and CDR2: MNHNY and SVGAGI (reference sequence). CDR3: CASRPGQGGAYEQYF. The CDR3 nucleotides read TGTGCCAGCAGACCCGGACAGGGAGGGGCCTACGAGCAGTACTTC.

This chain links TRBV28 with TRBJ1-1, with D perhaps matching TRBD1 (6 bases). The CDR3 runs 13 residues. Germline loops: CDR1 MDHEN, CDR2 SYDVKM. The V end was cut by 10 bases, the J end by 5 bases, with 17 bases between. The CDR3 nucleotides read TGTGCCACCGACACAGGGCTTAAAACTGAAGCTTTCTTT. The encoded protein is CATDTGLKTEAFF. Drawing the rest from reference TRBV28 and TRBJ1-1, the complete variable domain is DVKVTQSSRYLVKRTGEKVFLECVQDMDHENMFWYRQDPGLGLRLIYFSYDVKMKEKGDIPEGYSVSREKKERFSLILESASTNQTSMYLCATDTGLKTEAFFGQGTRLTVV.

The gene calls are TRBV10-3 and TRBJ1-2; 7 bases agree with TRBD1. Trimming took 0 bases from V and 6 from J; bases not matched to a gene: 4. The CDR3 spans 14 residues. CDR1 is ENHRY and CDR2 is SYGVKD in the germline V gene. In DNA, the CDR3 is TGTGCCATCAGTGAGTCAGAGAGGGGGCATGGCTACACCTTC. Amino acid sequence: CAISESERGHGYTF.

The CDR3 spells CASSLGDYSYEQYF. CDR3 DNA sequence: TGTGCCAGCAGCTTAGGTGACTACTCCTACGAGCAGTACTTC. V gene TRBV7-9 combines with J gene TRBJ2-7; D may be TRBD2 (5 bases). Germline V lookup: CDR1 SEHNR, CDR2 FQNEAQ (reference sequence). V lost 1 base to trimming and J lost 0 bases, with 7 bases between them. This CDR3 is built from 14 residues. Complete variable domain (other parts from reference TRBV7-9 and TRBJ2-7): DTGVSQNPRHKITKRGQNVTFRCDPISEHNRLYWYRQTLGQGPEFLTYFQNEAQLEKSRLLSDRFSAERPKGSFSTLEIQRTEQGDSAMYLCASSLGDYSYEQYFGPGTRLTVT.

The rearrangement links TRBV4-1 to TRBJ1-5; 9 nucleotides agree with TRBD1. J gave up 1 base and V 1 base, and 8 bases lay outside the gene matches. CDR3 length equals 18 residues. Germline V CDR1 and CDR2: MGHRA, YSYEKL. The CDR3: CASSQGGPGTGSNQPQHF. The CDR3 bases are TGCGCCAGCAGCCAAGGGGGTCCGGGGACAGGGAGCAATCAGCCCCAGCATTTT.

V and J are TRBV6-4 and TRBJ2-2; 7 bases fit TRBD1. V shed 5 bases, J shed 5 bases, and the junction held 2 bases outside the gene matches. The CDR3 extends over 13 amino acids. The V gene's germline CDR1 is MRHNA and CDR2 SNTAGT. The chain's CDR3 is CASSRRGTGELFF. Here the CDR3 DNA reads TGTGCCAGCAGTCGCAGGGGGACCGGGGAGCTGTTTTTT.

The chain couples TRBV11-2 to TRBJ1-3, with TRBD1 as a possible D gene (6 bases). The CDR3 consists of 16 residues. V was shortened by 0 bases and J by 2 bases, with 11 bases between the two germline ends. The germline gives CDR1 SGHAT, CDR2 FQNNGV. The CDR3 nucleotides are TGTGCCAGCAGCTTAGATCCCCCAGGGGCTGGAAACACCATATATTTT. It specifies CASSLDPPGAGNTIYF.

The V call is TRBV18, the J call TRBJ1-3; possible D gene TRBD1, 5 bases. The CDR3 has 16 residues. Trimming cost V 0 bases and J 3 bases, with 12 bases left between them. Germline V gene sequence: CDR1 KGHSH, CDR2 LQKENI. The DNA for the CDR3 is TGTGCCAGCTCACCACCATCAGGGAATGGTGGAAACACCATATATTTT. Its protein is CASSPPSGNGGNTIYF.

V is TRBV5-1 and J is TRBJ2-1; D unresolved. The V end was cut by 8 bases, the J end by 1 base, with 13 bases between. The CDR3 consists of 14 residues. CDR1 and CDR2 from the germline V gene are SGHRS and YFSETQ. The chain's CDR3 is CASVSGISYNEQFF. The CDR3 region has the DNA TGCGCCAGTGTCTCAGGTATATCCTACAATGAGCAGTTCTTC.

The chain employs TRBV7-2 and TRBJ1-5; no clear D. V lost 4 bases to trimming and J lost 4 bases, with 5 bases between them. The germline CDR1 and CDR2 sequences are SGHTA and FQGNSA. This CDR3 comprises 12 residues. Here the CDR3 reads CASSSNNQPQHF. The CDR3 DNA follows: TGTGCCAGCAGCTCCAATAATCAGCCCCAGCATTTT.

The chain links TRBV2 to TRBJ2-1, with a possible D match to TRBD2 (5 bases). This CDR3 comprises 13 residues. Per the germline V gene, CDR1 is SNHLY and CDR2 is FYNNEI. The ends were cut back, 1 base at V and 4 bases at J, with 5 bases in the middle. CDR3 protein: CASSEGLYNEQFF. The DNA for the CDR3 is TGTGCCAGCAGTGAAGGACTATACAATGAGCAGTTCTTC.

The chain couples TRBV2 to TRBJ1-1; TRBD1 aligns across 8 bases. Germline CDR1 is SNHLY and CDR2 is FYNNEI. CDR3 size: 15 residues. J gave up 0 bases and V 6 bases, and 6 bases lay outside the gene matches. CDR3 amino acids: CASSPQGAMNTEAFF. The CDR3 coding sequence is TGTGCCAGCAGCCCGCAGGGGGCTATGAACACTGAAGCTTTCTTT.

This chain links TRBV7-6 with TRBJ1-4; possibly TRBD1 for D (5 bases). CDR1 and CDR2 from the germline V gene are SGHVS and FNYEAQ. V was trimmed by 4 bases and J by 7 bases, leaving 13 bases between them. The CDR3 has 14 residues. The chain's CDR3 is CASSWRGGSEKLFF. For the CDR3, the DNA is TGTGCCAGCAGCTGGCGGGGGGGAAGTGAAAAACTGTTTTTT.

V and J are TRBV5-4 and TRBJ1-6; 7 bases line up with TRBD1. Germline V gene sequence: CDR1 SGHNT, CDR2 YYREEE (reference sequence). Trimming at V came to 0 bases and at J to 8 bases, leaving 8 bases not matched to a gene. The CDR3 is 16 residues long. CDR3 bases: TGTGCCAGCAGCTTGGGGCAGGGGGGTGTTCATTCACCCCTCCACTTT. This encodes CASSLGQGGVHSPLHF.

The rearrangement joins TRBV29-1 to TRBJ2-5; 10 nucleotides agree with TRBD2. The CDR3 runs 16 residues. Trimming at V came to 2 bases and at J to 4 bases, leaving 10 bases not matched to a gene. Per germline, CDR1 SQVTM and CDR2 ANQGSEA. CDR3 sequence reads: CSVESGSGRVRETQYF. The CDR3 bases are TGCAGCGTTGAATCAGGGAGCGGGAGGGTTCGAGAGACCCAGTACTTC. Full variable domain (outside the CDR3, taken from reference TRBV29-1 and TRBJ2-5): SAVISQKPSRDICQRGTSLTIQCQVDSQVTMMFWYRQQPGQSLTLIATANQGSEATYESGFVIDKFPISRPNLTFSTLTVSNMSPEDSSIYLCSVESGSGRVRETQYFGPGTRLLVL.

The rearrangement uses TRBV6-6 and TRBJ1-2, with 8 bases aligning to TRBD1. The CDR3 loop spans 14 amino acids. CDR1 and CDR2 (germline): MNHNY, SVGAGI (reference sequence). Trimming took 2 bases from V and 8 from J; bases not matched to a gene: 7. The CDR3 DNA follows: TGTGCCAGCAGTTACGGCCAGGGGGCGGGGGGCTACACCTTC. This translates into CASSYGQGAGGYTF.

This sequence joins TRBV27 and TRBJ2-1; D unresolved. CDR1 and CDR2 (germline): MNHEY, SMNVEV (reference sequence). V shed 0 bases and J shed 0 bases, with 9 bases lying between them. This CDR3 has 16 residues. The CDR3 region is CASSLSGLNSYNEQFF. For the CDR3, the DNA is TGTGCCAGCAGTTTATCGGGCCTTAACTCCTACAATGAGCAGTTCTTC.

The gene calls are TRBV18 and TRBJ1-5; 7 nucleotides line up with TRBD1. This CDR3 comprises 13 residues. The germline CDR1 and CDR2 sequences are KGHSH and LQKENI. Trimming cost V 2 bases and J 7 bases; bases outside gene matches: 2. This CDR3 is CASSPLQGQPQHF. DNA for the CDR3: TGTGCCAGCTCACCATTACAGGGGCAGCCCCAGCATTTT.

The chain couples TRBV5-1 to TRBJ2-2; 10 positions match TRBD1. CDR1 is SGHRS, CDR2 YFSETQ, per germline. The CDR3 has 17 amino acids. V shed 0 bases, J shed 3 bases, and the junction held 5 bases outside the gene matches. CDR3 sequence: CASSLGPGTGDTGELFF. In DNA, the CDR3 is TGCGCCAGCAGCTTGGGGCCCGGGACAGGGGACACCGGGGAGCTGTTTTTT.

The chain links TRBV19 to TRBJ1-2, with 7 bases that match TRBD1. V dropped 4 bases and J dropped 7; count of bases not matched to a gene: 6. There are 13 residues in the CDR3. Germline V gives CDR1 LNHDA, CDR2 SQIVND (reference sequence). The CDR3 reads CASSRTGDSGYTF. The CDR3 coding sequence is TGTGCCAGTAGTAGAACAGGGGATTCTGGCTACACCTTC.

The chain combines TRBV29-1 with TRBJ1-2, with TRBD1 as a possible D gene (6 bases). Germline values: CDR1 SQVTM, CDR2 ANQGSEA. The CDR3 has 15 amino acids. Trimming removed 4 bases from V and 8 bases from J, with 23 bases in between. CDR3 sequence reads: CSVGRDTKADQGYTF. In nucleotides, the CDR3 is TGCAGCGTTGGACGGGACACAAAGGCCGATCAGGGCTACACCTTC.